This T cell receptor beta chain was found in a study of tumor-infiltrating lymphocytes in primary liver carcinoma. The germline V gene encodes CDR1 SGHRS and CDR2 YFSETQ. V was clipped by 4 bases and J by 1 base; unmatched bases: 8. The CDR3 is 16 residues long. Blood RNA came from unsorted whole blood; germline DNA was also extracted. Surgery was preceded by the collection of 3 to 4.5 milliliters of peripheral blood. Constant-region priming of approximately 500 ng total RNA yielded TCR beta cDNA. ARM-PCR, slightly modified, supplied the TCR beta libraries through three nested multiplex PCR rounds. The first two PCR rounds used TRBV1-TRBV30 forward primers with a C-beta reverse primer, nine to ten cycles each. TCRdb re-called the multiplex PCR reads through MiXCR, storing one row per CDR3 protein. The sample has a few hundred thousand distinct CDR3 sequences; 50% to 60% are singletons. The sample holds one count of this clonotype.

This TCR derives from a woman in her 30s with primary liver carcinoma and hepatitis B virus infection. The sequencing input was peripheral blood. The chain links TRBV5-1 to TRBJ1-1, with 9 bases lining up with TRBD1. The DNA for the CDR3 is TGCGCCAGCAGCCTAAGACAGGGGGAAGGGAACACTGAAGCTTTCTTT. It translates to CASSLRQGEGNTEAFF.